This T cell receptor beta chain comes out of a study of blood T cell repertoires in COVID-19. Overall study: T cells, B-cell-depleted T cells, or PBMCs supplied cDNA or gDNA.

Participant-given clinical history determined each cohort assignment. Participants in the exposed group had met a COVID-19 case in the 2 weeks before joining the study. Trimming cost V 5 bases and J 4 bases, with 11 bases left between them. The germline CDR1 and CDR2 sequences are SNHLY and FYNNEI. The CDR3 length is 13 residues. Sequenced by immunoSEQ multiplex PCR; TCRdb stores in-frame clones only, minus some. The sample records 320,000 or so clones, about 85% being singletons. J is TRBJ1-2 and V is TRBV2; D remains unclear. The clonotype was recovered from a woman between 25 and 40 years old who had been exposed to COVID-19. Sequenced sample: PBMCs or T cells enriched from blood (not recorded which). The CDR3 DNA follows: TGTGCCAGCAGTCCCTCGGAGAGCTATGGCTACACCTTC. This translates into CASSPSESYGYTF. Using reference TRBV2 and TRBJ1-2 for the parts outside the CDR3, the full variable domain is EPEVTQTPSHQVTQMGQEVILRCVPISNHLYFYWYRQILGQKVEFLVSFYNNEISEKSEIFDDQFSVERPDGSNFTLKIRSTKLEDSAMYFCASSPSESYGYTFGSGTRLTVV.